This TCR beta chain was captured by sequencing in a study of T cell responses to AZD1222 COVID-19 vaccine. The data were produced by immunoSEQ multiplex PCR, yet TCRdb's version contains in-frame clones alone and is incomplete. The sample contains approximately 130,000 clones, more than 65% of which appear only once. CDR3 length equals 14 residues. Trimming cost V 2 bases and J 4 bases, with 11 bases left between them. Germline CDR1 reads MNHEY; CDR2 reads SVGEGT. The specimen comprised peripheral blood, sampled 28 days after the second AZD1222 dose. The V gene is TRBV6-2 or TRBV6-3, the J gene TRBJ1-1, with D possibly being TRBD1 (6 bases). The sequence was collected from an adult who received the AZD1222 COVID-19 vaccine. The CDR3 sequence is CASSYTQGGTEAFF. The CDR3 bases are TGTGCCAGCAGTTACACACAGGGTGGCACTGAAGCTTTCTTT.